This TCR beta chain was sequenced for a study of shared clonotypes between healthy human individuals. The CDR3 runs 13 residues. CD8 cells classed as naive were CD45RO-negative and positively selected for CCR7, excluding terminally differentiated effector memory CD45RA+ cells. Sequencing was performed with immunoSEQ multiplex PCR; in TCRdb, only in-frame clones are kept and a portion is missing. The sample lists about 2 million clones, just under 95% occurring once. The chain carries TRBV21-1 and TRBJ2-7; TRBD1, as called in the table, went unchecked against the DNA. TRBV21-1 is annotated as a pseudogene. This TCR derives from a man aged 18 to 29 in good health. Source material: naive CD8+ T cells sorted from blood. The chain's CDR3 is CASPGQGAYEQYF. CDR3 DNA: TGTGCCAGCCCGGGACAGGGGGCCTACGAGCAGTACTTC.